Listed here are 32 T cell receptor beta chains from one sample, sequenced in a study of shared clonotypes between healthy human individuals. The method was immunoSEQ multiplex PCR; TCRdb's version includes in-frame clones alone and lacks a portion of them. The sample shows some 500,000 clones, roughly 95% of them seen only once. The sequenced sample was naive CD4+ T cells sorted from blood. The subset: CD45RA+ positively selected. Every receptor here comes from a woman aged 30 to 39 in good health.

The chain combines TRBV5-4 with TRBJ1-2; no firm D call. Germline V lookup: CDR1 SGHNT, CDR2 YYREEE (reference sequence). V was clipped by 4 bases and J by 6 bases, with 7 bases between them. The length of the CDR3 is 11 residues. CDR3 sequence (DNA): TGTGCCAGCAGCGCACTCAATGGCTACACCTTC. Its protein is CASSALNGYTF. The variable domain in full, with the rest retrieved from reference TRBV5-4 and TRBJ1-2, is ETGVTQSPTHLIKTRGQQVTLRCSSQSGHNTVSWYQQALGQGPQFIFQYYREEENGRGNFPPRFSGLQFPNYSSELNVNALELDDSALYLCASSALNGYTFGSGTRLTVV.

The CDR3, as DNA: TGTGCCAGCAGGGCCCGCCTAGGCTACGAGCAGTACTTC. Its translation is CASRARLGYEQYF. This chain links TRBV2 with TRBJ2-7; D is ambiguous. The V end was cut by 6 bases, the J end by 3 bases, with 12 bases between. Germline V gene data show CDR1 as SNHLY and CDR2 as FYNNEI. The CDR3 sequence is 13 residues long.

This chain uses TRBV19 with TRBJ2-6; D is unresolved. Between the trimmed V and J ends, which lost 1 base and 0 bases, there was a span of 7 bases. Per the germline V gene, CDR1 is LNHDA and CDR2 is SQIVND (reference sequence). CDR3 size: 16 residues. CDR3 bases: TGTGCCAGTAGTATAGGGCGGCTCTCTGGGGCCAACGTCCTGACTTTC. The encoded protein is CASSIGRLSGANVLTF. Full variable domain (rest looked up from reference TRBV19 and TRBJ2-6): DGGITQSPKYLFRKEGQNVTLSCEQNLNHDAMYWYRQDPGQGLRLIYYSQIVNDFQKGDIAEGYSVSREKKESFPLTVTSAQKNPTAFYLCASSIGRLSGANVLTFGAGSRLTVL.

This sequence joins TRBV19 and TRBJ1-5; the D is unclear. This CDR3 has 13 amino acids. V dropped 5 bases and J dropped 7 bases, with 12 bases sitting between them. CDR1 and CDR2 (germline): LNHDA, SQIVND (reference sequence). The CDR3 DNA is TGTGCCAGTAGTGACCGCGGCCGACAGCCCCAGCATTTT. Translation gives CASSDRGRQPQHF.

This clone has just one count. V gene TRBV27 combines with J gene TRBJ2-7; TRBD2 aligns across 10 bases. This CDR3 is 15 amino acids long. V was clipped by 0 bases and J by 7 bases; unmatched bases: 6. The germline V gene has CDR1 MNHEY and CDR2 SMNVEV (reference sequence). CDR3 bases: TGTGCCAGCAGTTTATCCCTAGCGGGAGAGCTGGAGCAGTACTTC. Its protein is CASSLSLAGELEQYF.

The rearrangement uses TRBV6-6 and TRBJ1-1; no reliable D call. The V gene's germline CDR1 is MNHNY and CDR2 SVGAGI (reference sequence). The CDR3 is 14 amino acids. The ends were cut back, 2 bases at V and 10 bases at J, with 17 bases in the middle. The CDR3 nucleotides read TGTGCCAGCAGTTACAAGGAGTGGAGGAGTGCAGCTTTCTTT. This codes for CASSYKEWRSAAFF.

The rearrangement links TRBV13 to TRBJ1-1; 7 positions match TRBD1. The V gene end was trimmed by 3 bases and the J gene end by 4 bases; junction bases not matched to a gene: 2. Germline-derived CDR1 and CDR2 are PRHDT and FYEKMQ (reference sequence). The CDR3 loop spans 13 amino acids. The CDR3 nucleotides read TGTGCCAGCAGCTTGAACAGGGGCACTGAAGCTTTCTTT. Translation: CASSLNRGTEAFF.

This clone was recorded once. The chain combines TRBV4-1 with TRBJ2-1, with 11 bases lining up with TRBD2. This CDR3 comprises 15 residues. The ends lost 2 bases at V and 7 bases at J; junction bases unmatched: 4. CDR1 and CDR2 (germline): MGHRA, YSYEKL. CDR3 protein: CASSQQGTSGNEQFF. In nucleotides, the CDR3 is TGCGCCAGCAGCCAACAGGGGACTAGCGGTAATGAGCAGTTCTTC.

This sequence joins TRBV28 and TRBJ1-1, with D perhaps TRBD1 (6 bases). Germline V gene data show CDR1 as MDHEN and CDR2 as SYDVKM. This CDR3 has 13 amino acids. Trimming removed 2 bases at V and 7 bases at J, with 11 bases between. The CDR3 nucleotides are TGTGCCAGCAGTTTACCCGACAGGAGTGAAGCTTTCTTT. Translating it yields CASSLPDRSEAFF.

The chain employs TRBV2 and TRBJ1-2, with D uncertain. Germline CDR1 reads SNHLY; CDR2 reads FYNNEI. With 1 base removed from V and 4 bases from J, the gap between germline ends came to 10 bases. The CDR3 totals 14 residues. CDR3 region: CASSEGNRIYGYTF. The CDR3 DNA reads as TGTGCCAGCAGTGAAGGAAACAGAATCTATGGCTACACCTTC.

The J gene is TRBJ1-4, the V gene TRBV19; the D is unclear. Per the germline V gene, CDR1 is LNHDA and CDR2 is SQIVND (reference sequence). Trimming cost V 3 bases and J 5 bases, with 7 bases left between them. The CDR3 has 13 amino acids. CDR3 DNA sequence: TGTGCCAGTAGTATGGGCAGGAATGAAAAACTGTTTTTT. Its translation: CASSMGRNEKLFF.

This clone was found once. This chain joins TRBV6-5 and TRBJ2-5; maybe TRBD2 (5 bases). Trimming cost V 2 bases and J 5 bases, with 15 bases left between them. CDR1 and CDR2 from the germline V gene are MNHEY and SVGAGI. The CDR3 extends over 15 amino acids. The CDR3 loop reads CASSYLEASRETQYF. CDR3 coding DNA: TGTGCCAGCAGTTACCTAGAGGCTAGCCGGGAGACCCAGTACTTC.

A remark on this clone: The sample holds other DNA sequences that translate to the same CDR3. V gene TRBV30 combines with J gene TRBJ2-7; D call uncertain. Germline V gene data show CDR1 as GTSNPN and CDR2 as SVGIG (reference sequence). Trimming removed 1 base at V and 3 bases at J, with 4 bases between. The CDR3 runs 11 residues. The CDR3 loop is CAWSGSYEQYF. CDR3 nucleotides: TGTGCCTGGAGTGGGAGCTACGAGCAGTACTTC.

This clone was counted once. The chain carries TRBV5-1 and TRBJ2-7, with 10 positions matching TRBD2. V was clipped by 0 bases and J by 6 bases; unmatched bases: 6. The CDR3 spans 15 residues. Germline-derived CDR1 and CDR2 are SGHRS and YFSETQ. The CDR3 spells CASSLVGLAGAEQYF. The CDR3 DNA reads TGCGCCAGCAGCTTGGTAGGCCTAGCGGGAGCCGAGCAGTACTTC.

This chain links TRBV11-3 with TRBJ2-1, with TRBD2 matching over 11 bases. This CDR3 is 14 amino acids long. The ends lost 5 bases at V and 6 bases at J; junction bases unmatched: 3. CDR1 is SGHNT and CDR2 is YENEEA in the germline V gene. CDR3 DNA sequence: TGTGCCAGCAGCCATAGCGGGAGGGGCAATGAGCAGTTCTTC. This encodes CASSHSGRGNEQFF.

V gene TRBV28 combines with J gene TRBJ2-2; D unclear. Trimming cost V 6 bases and J 3 bases, with 2 bases left between them. The CDR3 loop spans 11 amino acids. Germline assignment: CDR1 MDHEN and CDR2 SYDVKM. The CDR3 sequence is CASRYTGELFF. In nucleotides, the CDR3 is TGTGCCAGCAGATACACCGGGGAGCTGTTTTTT.

This clone was detected once. The V and J genes are TRBV10-1 and TRBJ2-7; 11 bases match TRBD2. The germline CDR1 and CDR2 sequences are WNHNN and SYGVQD (reference sequence). This CDR3 spans 18 amino acids. Trimming took 0 bases from V and 3 from J; bases not matched to a gene: 10. The CDR3 is CASSESGESSGRFYEQYF. The CDR3 coding sequence is TGCGCCAGCAGTGAGTCGGGGGAATCTAGCGGGAGGTTCTACGAGCAGTACTTC.

The chain carries TRBV28 and TRBJ2-7, with 9 positions matching TRBD1. CDR1 and CDR2 from the germline V gene are MDHEN and SYDVKM. This CDR3 region has 12 residues. V lost 5 bases, J lost 11 bases, and 7 bases stayed unmatched. The CDR3 region is CASSPQTGGKYF. The CDR3 bases are TGTGCCAGCAGTCCCCAGACAGGGGGAAAGTACTTC.

This rearrangement joins TRBV19 to TRBJ2-1, with D maybe TRBD2 (5 bases). Germline V CDR1 and CDR2: LNHDA, SQIVND (reference sequence). The CDR3 has 12 residues. V lost 5 bases and J lost 10, with 12 bases in between. The CDR3 coding sequence is TGTGCCAGTAGTGGAGCGGTCGGCGAGCAGTTCTTC. This encodes CASSGAVGEQFF.

The V call is TRBV4-1, the J call TRBJ1-4; D remains ambiguous. V lost 1 base, J lost 7 bases, and 4 bases lay in between. Germline assignment: CDR1 MGHRA and CDR2 YSYEKL. The CDR3 loop spans 12 amino acids. CDR3 in amino acids: CASSQGGEKLFF. Here the CDR3 DNA reads TGCGCCAGCAGCCAAGGAGGTGAAAAACTGTTTTTT.

The V call is TRBV20-1, the J call TRBJ1-5; a possible D gene is TRBD1 (5 bases). V was cut by 5 bases and J by 4 bases, with 6 bases left in between. The CDR3 loop spans 11 amino acids. Looked up from germline, CDR1 is DFQATT and CDR2 is SNEGSKA (reference sequence). The CDR3 spells CSAQGNQPQHF. CDR3 coding DNA: TGCAGTGCTCAGGGTAATCAGCCCCAGCATTTT.

This chain's CDR3 is CASSLALYNEQFF. The CDR3 nucleotides are TGTGCCAGCAGCTTAGCTCTGTACAATGAGCAGTTCTTC. This chain links TRBV7-2 with TRBJ2-1; D remains unclear. Germline CDR1 reads SGHTA; CDR2 reads FQGNSA. Trimming took off 0 bases at V and 4 bases at J, with 4 bases between the two ends. The CDR3 has 13 amino acids.

V gene TRBV11-3 combines with J gene TRBJ2-2; no clear D gene. Germline CDR1 and CDR2: SGHNT and YENEEA. V was pared by 1 base and J by 6 bases, with 3 bases between. The CDR3 consists of 12 residues. CDR3 in DNA: TGTGCCAGCAGCTTAGGGGCCGGGGAGCTGTTTTTT. This codes for CASSLGAGELFF.

The rearrangement uses TRBV19 and TRBJ1-4; D may be TRBD1 (5 bases). V lost 3 bases and J lost 8, with 13 bases in between. The germline V gene has CDR1 LNHDA and CDR2 SQIVND (reference sequence). This CDR3 comprises 14 residues. The CDR3 protein is CASSITRWDEKLFF. In nucleotides, the CDR3 is TGTGCCAGTAGTATCACCCGGTGGGACGAAAAACTGTTTTTT.

The J gene is TRBJ1-5, the V gene TRBV2; TRBD1 aligns across 9 bases. Germline values: CDR1 SNHLY, CDR2 FYNNEI. Trimming removed 6 bases from V and 5 bases from J; junction bases left unmatched: 2. The CDR3 sequence is 13 residues long. This CDR3 is CASRGQGYQPQHF. The CDR3 region has the DNA TGTGCCAGCAGGGGACAGGGCTATCAGCCCCAGCATTTT.

The chain combines TRBV19 with TRBJ2-1; tentatively, D is TRBD2 (6 bases). CDR1 and CDR2 from the germline V gene are LNHDA and SQIVND (reference sequence). CDR3 length: 19 residues. V was shortened by 7 bases and J by 10 bases, with 35 bases between the two germline ends. The CDR3 reads CASTPRGPGTGTGVGEQFF. The CDR3 nucleotides read TGTGCCAGTACTCCCAGAGGTCCGGGAACCGGGACTGGGGTTGGGGAGCAGTTCTTC.

A single count supports this clone. The chain couples TRBV29-1 to TRBJ2-5; D unclear. The J call is doubtful: the DNA matches TRBJ2-7 better. Germline CDR1 is SQVTM and CDR2 is ANQGSEA. The CDR3 covers 11 residues. CDR3 nucleotides: TGCAGCGTTAAAACCGGGCCCGAGCAGTACTTC. Translated: CSVKTGPEQYF.

This chain uses TRBV2 with TRBJ2-7, with 11 bases identical to TRBD1. There are 14 residues in the CDR3. In germline, CDR1 is SNHLY, CDR2 FYNNEI. Trimming at V came to 6 bases and at J to 0 bases, leaving 1 base not matched to a gene. In DNA, the CDR3 is TGTGCCAGCAGAGGACAGGGGGCCTCCTACGAGCAGTACTTC. Its protein is CASRGQGASYEQYF.

The chain recombines TRBV2 with TRBJ1-2; D possibly corresponds to TRBD1 (6 bases). The CDR3 length is 16 residues. With 7 bases removed from V and 2 bases from J, the gap between germline ends came to 20 bases. CDR1 SNHLY and CDR2 FYNNEI come from the germline V gene. CDR3 bases: TGTGCCAGCACGCCATCCGCGGGGGGGCTGAACTATGGCTACACCTTC. As protein: CASTPSAGGLNYGYTF.

The chain is built from TRBV6-6 and TRBJ2-3; TRBD2 is a possible D gene (6 bases). With 7 bases removed from V and 5 bases from J, the gap between germline ends came to 16 bases. The CDR3 is 14 residues long. Germline loops: CDR1 MNHNY, CDR2 SVGAGI (reference sequence). The CDR3, as DNA: TGTGCCAGCACCAAGGGAGGCACGATAGATACGCAGTATTTT. Translated: CASTKGGTIDTQYF.

The chain couples TRBV19 to TRBJ1-2; D might be TRBD1 (5 bases). Trimming cost V 5 bases and J 4 bases, with 8 bases left between them. The CDR3 spans 12 residues. Germline CDR1 reads LNHDA; CDR2 reads SQIVND (reference sequence). CDR3: CASSGAIYGYTF. Written as DNA, the CDR3 is TGTGCCAGTAGTGGGGCCATCTATGGCTACACCTTC.

The chain links TRBV2 to TRBJ1-3; D is perhaps TRBD1 (6 bases). The V gene lost 6 bases and the J gene lost 0 bases, with 12 bases spanning the gap. Germline V gene lookup returns CDR1 SNHLY and CDR2 FYNNEI. CDR3 length: 15 residues. CDR3 residues: CASRADRISGNTIYF. The CDR3 nucleotides read TGTGCCAGCAGAGCAGACAGGATCTCTGGAAACACCATATATTTT.